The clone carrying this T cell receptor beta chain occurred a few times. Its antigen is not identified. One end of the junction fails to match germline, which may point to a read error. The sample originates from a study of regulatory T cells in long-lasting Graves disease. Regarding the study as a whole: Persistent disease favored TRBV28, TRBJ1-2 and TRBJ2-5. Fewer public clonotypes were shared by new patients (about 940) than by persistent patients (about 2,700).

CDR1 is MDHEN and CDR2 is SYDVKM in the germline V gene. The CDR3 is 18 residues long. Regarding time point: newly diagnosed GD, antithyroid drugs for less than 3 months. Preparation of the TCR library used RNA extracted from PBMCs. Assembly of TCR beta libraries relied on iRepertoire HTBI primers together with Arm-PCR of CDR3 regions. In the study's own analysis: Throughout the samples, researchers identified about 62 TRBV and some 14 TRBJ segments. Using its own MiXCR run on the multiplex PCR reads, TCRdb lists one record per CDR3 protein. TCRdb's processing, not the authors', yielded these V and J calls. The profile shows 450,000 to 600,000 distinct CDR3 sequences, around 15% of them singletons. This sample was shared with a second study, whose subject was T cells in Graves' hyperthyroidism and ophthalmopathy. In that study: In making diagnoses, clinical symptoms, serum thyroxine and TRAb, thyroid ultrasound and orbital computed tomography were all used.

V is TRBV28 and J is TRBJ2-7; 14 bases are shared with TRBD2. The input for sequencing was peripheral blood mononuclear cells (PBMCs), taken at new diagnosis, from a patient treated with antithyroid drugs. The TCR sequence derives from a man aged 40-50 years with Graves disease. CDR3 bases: TGTGCCAGCAGTTTATCAACCGGGACTAGCGGGAGCTCCCACGAGCAGTACTTC. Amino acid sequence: CASSLSTGTSGSSHEQYF.